Detailed here is one T cell receptor beta chain. Its antigen is not identified. This record belongs to a study of regulatory T cells in long-lasting Graves disease. Study results and caveats: Sharing of public clonotypes was greater in persistent patients (roughly 2,900) than in new patients (around 1,000).

The CDR3 is 16 residues long. Germline CDR1 reads SGHDT; CDR2 reads YYEEEE. The V segment lost 5 bases and the J segment 4 bases; nucleotides outside the gene matches: 9. Time point: persistent/refractory GD, antithyroid drugs over 5 years with positive TRAb. Making the TCR library involved RNA that had been extracted from PBMCs. CDR3-region Arm-PCR and iRepertoire HTBI primers produced the TCR beta libraries. TCRdb re-analysed the multiplex PCR reads in MiXCR, keeping a single row per CDR3 protein. The sample contains some 340,000 distinct CDR3 sequences, more than 20% of which appear only once. Material: peripheral blood mononuclear cells (PBMCs), obtained when the disease was refractory, from a patient treated with antithyroid drugs. The receptor comes from a woman aged 40 to 50 with Graves disease. The chain has TRBV5-6 and TRBJ2-2; 9 bases are a match to TRBD1. The DNA for the CDR3 is TGTGCCAGCAGACGTGGGACAGGGTGGGGCACCGGGGAGCTGTTTTTT. Its translation is CASRRGTGWGTGELFF. Full variable domain (remainder filled in from reference TRBV5-6 and TRBJ2-2): DAGVTQSPTHLIKTRGQQVTLRCSPKSGHDTVSWYQQALGQGPQFIFQYYEEEERQRGNFPDRFSGHQFPNYSSELNVNALLLGDSALYLCASRRGTGWGTGELFFGEGSRLTVL.